This T cell receptor beta chain originates from a study of blood T cell repertoires in COVID-19. For the study at large: The cDNA or gDNA used as material had been derived from T cells, B-cell-depleted T cells, or PBMCs.

In the authors' workflow: By means of reference gene primer amplification, nucleated cell counts were estimated. Here immunoSEQ multiplex PCR was the method, and the copy in TCRdb shows in-frame clones only, minus some. The V and J calls and the clone size are those of that table, but D and trimming were determined from the DNA. The table records fewer than 200,000 clones, approximately 86% of them present only once. Per the germline V gene, CDR1 is MDHEN and CDR2 is SYDVKM. V was pared by 8 bases and J by 5 bases, with 11 bases of the junction left unmatched. The CDR3 is 14 amino acids. The Seattle patients joined while their infection was active and were tracked longitudinally afterward.

The chain joins TRBV28 to TRBJ2-5, with 7 bases identical to TRBD1. The receptor was isolated from a woman in her thirties or forties with COVID-19, enrolled during active disease. Sequenced input: peripheral blood. CDR3 in DNA: TGTGCCAGCCGCGGTAGGGGGCTGGCGGAGACCCAGTACTTC. Amino acid sequence: CASRGRGLAETQYF.